A selection of T cell receptor beta chains follows, all from one sample in a study of T cell changes during pregnancy in multiple sclerosis. Sequenced by immunoSEQ multiplex PCR; TCRdb stores in-frame clones only, minus some. The table has some 97,000 clones, 92% seen once. The source was peripheral blood, collected after pregnancy. All receptors derive from a female donor with multiple sclerosis, enrolled in a pregnancy study. The CDR3 runs from the conserved cysteine through the conserved F or W. The D gene is left open where the match is weak. Clone size, where shown, is once, few, many, or a class for clones that have expanded.

d_gene,abundance,j_gene,v_gene,CDR3aa,CDR3nt
NA,NA,TRBJ1-6,TRBV7-9,CASSLGGGYSPLHF,TGTGCCAGCAGCTTAGGGGGGGGGTATTCACCCCTCCACTTT
NA,NA,TRBJ2-3,TRBV27,CASSPRIPSTDTQYF,TGTGCCAGCAGTCCCAGGATACCTAGCACAGATACGCAGTATTTT
TRBD1,NA,TRBJ2-1,TRBV6-1,CASSTQGIDEQFF,TGTGCCAGCAGTACACAGGGGATAGATGAGCAGTTCTTC
TRBD1,NA,TRBJ1-1,TRBV2,CASRPQGASTEAFF,TGTGCCAGCAGGCCACAGGGGGCCAGCACTGAAGCTTTCTTT
NA,once,TRBJ1-1,TRBV7-9,CASRNPRQKNTEAFF,TGTGCCAGCCGTAACCCTCGACAGAAGAACACTGAAGCTTTCTTT
NA,NA,TRBJ1-4,TRBV4-1,CASSQNAGGINEKLFF,TGCGCCAGCAGCCAAAACGCAGGCGGGATAAATGAAAAACTGTTTTTT
NA,NA,TRBJ1-2,TRBV29-1,CSVEGHGSYGYTF,TGCAGCGTTGAGGGACACGGCAGTTATGGCTACACCTTC
TRBD2,NA,TRBJ2-7,TRBV11-3,CASSPLGGGSSYEQYF,TGTGCCAGCAGCCCGCTGGGCGGGGGGTCCTCCTACGAGCAGTACTTC
TRBD1,once,TRBJ1-5,TRBV30,CAWDGQGGQPQHF,TGTGCCTGGGATGGACAGGGTGGTCAGCCCCAGCATTTT
TRBD1,NA,TRBJ1-2,TRBV6-1,CASSASGGSGYGYTF,TGTGCCAGCAGTGCTTCAGGGGGCTCGGGCTATGGCTACACCTTC
TRBD1,NA,TRBJ2-7,TRBV28,CASRSGQDYEQYF,TGTGCCAGCAGATCGGGACAGGACTACGAGCAGTACTTC
TRBD1,NA,TRBJ2-1,TRBV9,CASSSDRGQGANEQFF,TGTGCCAGCAGCTCCGACCGAGGACAGGGGGCAAATGAGCAGTTCTTC
NA,NA,TRBJ2-2,TRBV9,CASSVGVGRRDTGELFF,TGTGCCAGCAGCGTAGGTGTAGGGCGGAGGGACACCGGGGAGCTGTTTTTT